This note documents a single TCR beta chain sequence. The participants were between about 18 and 100 years old and came from under 25 US areas. Resolution of symptoms, clearance, or two negative PCRs was present in recovered Cohort 3 donors. This entry is derived from a study of blood T cell repertoires in COVID-19. Turning to the study itself: Nucleic acid was either cDNA or gDNA, and it came from T cells, B-cell-depleted T cells, or PBMCs.

V lost 6 bases to trimming and J lost 4 bases, with 21 bases between them. Germline V gene sequence: CDR1 MDHEN, CDR2 SYDVKM. The CDR3 contains 16 residues. In the authors' workflow: By means of reference gene primer amplification, nucleated cell counts were estimated. Sequencing was performed with immunoSEQ multiplex PCR; in TCRdb, only in-frame clones are kept and a portion is missing. The V and J calls and the clone size are those of that table, but D and trimming were determined from the DNA. The data show 350,000 to 550,000 clones, 75% to 90% seen once. Sequenced sample: PBMCs or T cells enriched from blood (not recorded which). The receptor comes from a man aged 30 to 39 who had recovered from COVID-19. The chain recombines TRBV28 with TRBJ1-1; D possibly corresponds to TRBD1 (5 bases). The CDR3 loop is CASRARIGGLGTEAFF. The CDR3 DNA reads TGTGCCAGCAGGGCCCGGATCGGGGGATTGGGCACTGAAGCTTTCTTT. The variable domain in full, completed from reference TRBV28 and TRBJ1-1, reads DVKVTQSSRYLVKRTGEKVFLECVQDMDHENMFWYRQDPGLGLRLIYFSYDVKMKEKGDIPEGYSVSREKKERFSLILESASTNQTSMYLCASRARIGGLGTEAFFGQGTRLTVV.